This T cell receptor (beta chain) was captured in a study of tumor-infiltrating lymphocytes in localized non-small cell lung cancer. Study information: Patients included smokers and never-smokers with various histologies, some sampled after neoadjuvant chemotherapy. Study results and caveats: IM1 and IM2 tumors showed no difference in T-cell fraction. Not all patients were TCR sequenced, owing to tissue quantity. Different pieces of the same tissue went to different assays, confounding technical variation with intratumor heterogeneity.

The table came from immunoSEQ multiplex PCR; TCRdb's copy has only in-frame clones and leaves some out. The table has over 7,000 clones, under 85% seen once. With 4 bases removed from V and 3 bases from J, the gap between germline ends came to 13 bases. This CDR3 spans 15 amino acids. Germline V gene sequence: CDR1 MNHEY, CDR2 SMNVEV (reference sequence). Concerning this clone: Its antigen is undetermined.

This chain uses TRBV27 with TRBJ1-5, with D tentatively TRBD1 (6 bases). This TCR came from a human donor with non-small cell lung cancer. The specimen sequenced was lung tumor tissue. The CDR3 nucleotides are TGTGCCAGCAGTTCGATCCAGGGGTACAATCAGCCCCAGCATTTT. Protein product: CASSSIQGYNQPQHF.